Given below is one TCR beta chain in context. The antigen is not known. The data belong to a study of cytomegalovirus exposure and HLA in healthy donors. This CDR3 spans 15 amino acids. V lost 5 bases, J lost 6 bases, and 14 bases lay in between. The germline V gene encodes CDR1 SGHTA and CDR2 FQGNSA. The study's findings and limits: In a later analysis, common viral pathogens appeared linked to several of the most significant clusters.

Primers: 60 Vbeta forward and 13 Jbeta reverse. Libraries were prepared by immunoSEQ multiplex PCR; TCRdb keeps only in-frame clonotypes and omits some of them. The sample lists approximately 75,000 clones, 70% to 85% occurring once. The chain employs TRBV7-2 and TRBJ1-6; no definite D call. Sequencing was done on a sample of PBMCs. This TCR derives from a man in his sixties or seventies in good health and CMV-seropositive. In nucleotides, the CDR3 is TGTGCCAGCAGCAGCGGAACAGTTGGTAATTCACCCCTCCACTTT. It encodes CASSSGTVGNSPLHF.